This T cell receptor (beta chain) stems from a study of T cell responses to AZD1222 COVID-19 vaccine. Study-wide context: Second-dose groups at about 4 or about 12 weeks were pooled.

TCRdb's copy holds only in-frame clones and misses some; the assay was immunoSEQ multiplex PCR. Among over 150,000 clones, around 94% were seen once, and the ten largest hold 10%. The CDR3 spans 14 residues. V lost 3 bases to trimming and J lost 10 bases, with 18 bases between them. The germline V gene encodes CDR1 MNHNS and CDR2 SASEGT. This receptor was taken from an adult in good health. Sequenced here: peripheral blood, sampled on day 0 of AZD1222 vaccination. The rearrangement joins TRBV6-1 to TRBJ1-1; D perhaps matches TRBD1 (6 bases). The CDR3 DNA reads TGTGCCAGCAGTGAGGGGGGCGGCCCGGGGCTAGCTTTCTTT. Its translation is CASSEGGGPGLAFF.